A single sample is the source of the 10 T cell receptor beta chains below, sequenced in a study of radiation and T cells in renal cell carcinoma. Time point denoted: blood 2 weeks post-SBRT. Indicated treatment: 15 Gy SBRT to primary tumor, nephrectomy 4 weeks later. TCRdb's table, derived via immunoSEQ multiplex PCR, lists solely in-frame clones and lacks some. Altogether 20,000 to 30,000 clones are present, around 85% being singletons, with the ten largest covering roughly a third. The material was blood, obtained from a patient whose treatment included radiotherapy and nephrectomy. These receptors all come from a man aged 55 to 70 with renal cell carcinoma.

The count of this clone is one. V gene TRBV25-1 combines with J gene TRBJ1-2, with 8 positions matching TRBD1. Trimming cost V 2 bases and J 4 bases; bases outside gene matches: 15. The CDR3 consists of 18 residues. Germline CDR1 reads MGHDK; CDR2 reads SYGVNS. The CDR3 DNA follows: TGTGCCAGCAGTGAAAGTCAGGGGGCCGCTATTAACCCCTATGGCTACACCTTC. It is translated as CASSESQGAAINPYGYTF.

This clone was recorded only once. CDR3 residues: CASSLYPESNQPQHF. The CDR3 DNA sequence: TGTGCCAGTAGTCTTTATCCTGAGAGCAATCAGCCCCAGCATTTT. The chain links TRBV19 to TRBJ1-5; D gene ambiguous. V shed 5 bases and J shed 1 base, with 12 bases lying between them. Looked up from germline, CDR1 is LNHDA and CDR2 is SQIVND (reference sequence). The length of the CDR3 is 15 residues. The whole variable domain, remainder taken from reference TRBV19 and TRBJ1-5, is DGGITQSPKYLFRKEGQNVTLSCEQNLNHDAMYWYRQDPGQGLRLIYYSQIVNDFQKGDIAEGYSVSREKKESFPLTVTSAQKNPTAFYLCASSLYPESNQPQHFGDGTRLSIL.

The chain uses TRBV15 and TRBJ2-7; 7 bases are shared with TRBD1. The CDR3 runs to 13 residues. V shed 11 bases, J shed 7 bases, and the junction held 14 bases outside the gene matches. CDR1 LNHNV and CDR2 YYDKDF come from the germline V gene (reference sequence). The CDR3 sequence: CAAGTEPMGEQYF. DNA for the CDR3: TGTGCCGCCGGGACAGAACCAATGGGGGAGCAGTACTTC.

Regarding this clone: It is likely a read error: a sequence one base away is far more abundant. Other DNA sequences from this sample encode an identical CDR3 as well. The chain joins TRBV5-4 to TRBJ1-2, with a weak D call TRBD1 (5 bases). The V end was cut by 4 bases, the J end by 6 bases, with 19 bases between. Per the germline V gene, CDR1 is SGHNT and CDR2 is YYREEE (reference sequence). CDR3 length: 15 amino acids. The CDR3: CASSQEEGRVNGYTF. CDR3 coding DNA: TGTGCCAGCAGCCAAGAGGAGGGACGAGTTAATGGCTACACCTTC.

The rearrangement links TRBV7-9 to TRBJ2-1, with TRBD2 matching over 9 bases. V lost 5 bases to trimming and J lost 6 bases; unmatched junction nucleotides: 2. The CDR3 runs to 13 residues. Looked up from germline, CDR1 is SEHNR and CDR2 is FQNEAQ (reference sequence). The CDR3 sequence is CASSPTSGNEQFF. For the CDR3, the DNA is TGTGCCAGCAGCCCGACTAGCGGCAATGAGCAGTTCTTC.

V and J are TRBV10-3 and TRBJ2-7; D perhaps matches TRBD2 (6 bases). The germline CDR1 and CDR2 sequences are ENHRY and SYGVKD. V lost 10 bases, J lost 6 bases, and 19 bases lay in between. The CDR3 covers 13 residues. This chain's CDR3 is CATGGDSSREQYF. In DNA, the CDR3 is TGTGCCACCGGCGGGGACTCCTCCCGCGAGCAGTACTTC.

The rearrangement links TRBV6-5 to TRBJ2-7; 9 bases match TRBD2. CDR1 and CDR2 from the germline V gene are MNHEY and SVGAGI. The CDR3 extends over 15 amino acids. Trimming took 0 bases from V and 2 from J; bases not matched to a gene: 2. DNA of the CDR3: TGTGCCAGCAGTTACTCGGGACTAGCCGCCTACGAGCAGTACTTC. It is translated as CASSYSGLAAYEQYF.

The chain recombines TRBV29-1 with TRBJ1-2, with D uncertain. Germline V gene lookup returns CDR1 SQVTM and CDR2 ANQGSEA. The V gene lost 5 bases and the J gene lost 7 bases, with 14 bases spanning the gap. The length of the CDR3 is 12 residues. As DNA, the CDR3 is TGCAGCGTTCATGGACCCGGGCCTGGCTACACCTTC. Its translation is CSVHGPGPGYTF.

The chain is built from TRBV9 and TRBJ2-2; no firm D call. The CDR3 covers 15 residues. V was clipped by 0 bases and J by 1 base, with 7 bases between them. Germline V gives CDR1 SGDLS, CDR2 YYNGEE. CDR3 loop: CASSVVYGNTGELFF. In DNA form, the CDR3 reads TGTGCCAGCAGCGTAGTGTATGGGAACACCGGGGAGCTGTTTTTT.

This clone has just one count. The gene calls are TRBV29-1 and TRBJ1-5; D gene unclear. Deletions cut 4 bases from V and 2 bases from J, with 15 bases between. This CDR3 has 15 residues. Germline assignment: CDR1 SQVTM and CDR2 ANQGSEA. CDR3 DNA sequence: TGCAGCGTTGCTGAGGGTTTCTTAGGCAATCAGCCCCAGCATTTT. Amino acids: CSVAEGFLGNQPQHF.